This T cell receptor (beta chain) was recovered during a study of T cells after yellow fever vaccination. Study results and caveats: Sorted repertoires could include abundant contaminating clonotypes from bulk cells.

The CDR3 contains 13 residues. CDR1 is KGHDR, CDR2 SFDVKD, per germline. V lost 7 bases, J lost 2 bases, and 3 bases stayed unmatched. This clonotype was found a few times. TCRdb re-analysed the 5' RACE reads in MiXCR, keeping a single row per CDR3 protein. The repertoire includes approximately 90,000 distinct CDR3 sequences, 13% of them detected once, and 20% to 25% sits in the top ten. The sequencing used CD8+ T cells not binding an NS4B(214-222) dextramer, sorted from PBMCs, collected about 21 days after the first yellow fever vaccination. The receptor was derived from a man younger than 35 who received the YFV17D yellow fever vaccine. The chain couples TRBV24-1 to TRBJ1-1; TRBD1 agrees at 7 bases. In DNA, the CDR3 is TGTGCCACCAGCTCAGGGGGTAACACTGAAGCTTTCTTT. This sequence encodes CATSSGGNTEAFF.